Below are 30 T cell receptor beta chains sequenced from a single sample in a study of T cell repertoires in cytomegalovirus infection. The antigens of these receptors remain unknown. TCRdb independently ran MiXCR on the reads; one entry per CDR3 protein. The sample has about 78,000 distinct CDR3 sequences, around 40% seen once; the top ten hold over 90%. Sequencing was performed on CD8+ T cells from cultured PBMCs, taken from culture after CMV antigen stimulation. The receptors shown here come from a human donor in good health (CMV status not recorded). Some clones in this sample may be carry-over from other donors' samples.

The chain carries TRBV7-3 and TRBJ2-2; 7 bases align to TRBD1. After removal of 5 bases from V and 2 bases from J, the junction contained 11 bases not matched to a gene. Looked up from germline, CDR1 is SGHTA and CDR2 is FQGTGA. The CDR3 runs 17 residues. As DNA, the CDR3 is TGTGCCAGCAGCCCGCCGTTAGGGACAGCAAACACCGGGGAGCTGTTTTTT. It translates to CASSPPLGTANTGELFF. Using reference TRBV7-3 and TRBJ2-2 for the parts outside the CDR3, the full variable domain is GAGVSQTPSNKVTEKGKYVELRCDPISGHTALYWYRQSLGQGPEFLIYFQGTGAADDSGLPNDRFFAVRPEGSVSTLKIQRTERGDSAVYLCASSPPLGTANTGELFFGEGSRLTVL.

This clonotype has a handful of counts. The chain recombines TRBV12-3 or TRBV12-4 with TRBJ2-6; 7 nucleotides match TRBD2. The V segment lost 6 bases and the J segment 0 bases; nucleotides outside the gene matches: 2. This CDR3 is 15 amino acids long. CDR3 nucleotides: TGTGCCAGCAGCGGGGGGTTCTCTGGGGCCAACGTCCTGACTTTC. Its protein product is CASSGGFSGANVLTF.

The gene calls are TRBV12-3 or TRBV12-4 and TRBJ1-2, with TRBD1 matching over 7 bases. This CDR3 contains 13 residues. V shed 5 bases, J shed 2 bases, and the junction held 2 bases outside the gene matches. The chain's CDR3 is CASSTTGNYGYTF. The CDR3 bases are TGTGCCAGCAGTACGACAGGGAACTATGGCTACACCTTC.

The chain combines TRBV24-1 with TRBJ1-2; D not resolved. Germline CDR1 reads KGHDR; CDR2 reads SFDVKD. CDR3 size: 13 residues. Deletions cut 8 bases from V and 8 bases from J, with 17 bases between. The CDR3 loop is CATKGGGHGGYTF. The CDR3 DNA reads TGTGCCACCAAGGGAGGCGGGCACGGGGGCTACACCTTC.

The CDR3 nucleotides are TGTGCCAGCAGCTTGTTTTGGGACCAATCGAACACCGGGGAGCTGTTTTTT. It encodes CASSLFWDQSNTGELFF. This chain links TRBV5-4 with TRBJ2-2; D is possibly TRBD1 or TRBD2 (5 bases each). The CDR3 has 17 residues. Germline values: CDR1 SGHNT, CDR2 YYREEE (reference sequence). V lost 1 base to trimming and J lost 0 bases, with 13 bases between them.

This clonotype was recorded a few times. The chain uses TRBV28 and TRBJ2-7; 7 bases line up with TRBD2. Germline V gives CDR1 MDHEN, CDR2 SYDVKM. The CDR3 has 17 residues. V lost 2 bases, J lost 3 bases, and 13 bases stayed unmatched. Written as DNA, the CDR3 is TGTGCCAGCAGTTTAGGCCTCCCTAGCGGCGAAAGCTACGAGCAGTACTTC. It specifies CASSLGLPSGESYEQYF.

This clonotype was counted a few times. The chain links TRBV7-9 to TRBJ2-1, with 16 bases lining up with TRBD2. This CDR3 is 18 amino acids long. Germline trimming cut 0 bases from V and 5 bases from J; bases unmatched to any gene: 4. The V gene's germline CDR1 is SEHNR and CDR2 FQNEAQ (reference sequence). The CDR3 DNA is TGTGCCAGCAGCTTAGCGGGACTAGCGGGGGGGCGAAACAATGAGCAGTTCTTC. Protein sequence: CASSLAGLAGGRNNEQFF. Based on the CDR3 plus reference TRBV7-9 and TRBJ2-1, the full variable domain is DTGVSQNPRHKITKRGQNVTFRCDPISEHNRLYWYRQTLGQGPEFLTYFQNEAQLEKSRLLSDRFSAERPKGSFSTLEIQRTEQGDSAMYLCASSLAGLAGGRNNEQFFGPGTRLTVL.

J is TRBJ1-3 and V is TRBV2; no definite D call. Trimming removed 8 bases at V and 2 bases at J, with 19 bases between. Germline assignment: CDR1 SNHLY and CDR2 FYNNEI. The CDR3 runs to 16 residues. CDR3 amino acids: CASFPKPGITGNTIYF. As DNA, the CDR3 is TGTGCCAGCTTTCCCAAGCCAGGCATAACTGGAAACACCATATATTTT.

The chain combines TRBV7-9 with TRBJ2-1; 8 bases are shared with TRBD1. Germline assignment: CDR1 SEHNR and CDR2 FQNEAQ (reference sequence). V lost 4 bases to trimming and J lost 6 bases; unmatched junction nucleotides: 11. CDR3 length: 16 residues. The CDR3 spells CASSYPGQGTGNEQFF. In nucleotides, the CDR3 is TGTGCCAGCAGCTACCCCGGACAGGGAACAGGCAATGAGCAGTTCTTC.

The V call is TRBV20-1, the J call TRBJ2-1, with 9 bases fitting TRBD2. J gave up 6 bases and V 5 bases, and 11 bases lay outside the gene matches. This CDR3 region has 15 residues. Per germline, CDR1 DFQATT and CDR2 SNEGSKA (reference sequence). The CDR3 here is CSAGDRLAGFNEQFF. CDR3 coding DNA: TGCAGTGCTGGGGATCGTCTAGCGGGGTTCAATGAGCAGTTCTTC.

This sequence joins TRBV27 and TRBJ2-1; D perhaps matches TRBD1 (6 bases). This CDR3 region has 14 residues. Trimming took off 5 bases at V and 9 bases at J, with 17 bases between the two ends. The germline V gene encodes CDR1 MNHEY and CDR2 SMNVEV (reference sequence). Written as DNA, the CDR3 is TGTGCCAGCAGTCCCTGGACAGATGGCGGTGAGCAGTTCTTC. It yields the protein CASSPWTDGGEQFF.

J is TRBJ1-1 and V is TRBV4-1; maybe TRBD1 (5 bases). The germline V and J ends were trimmed by 2 bases and 7 bases, with 14 bases remaining between them. Germline V gives CDR1 MGHRA, CDR2 YSYEKL. There are 14 residues in the CDR3. For the CDR3, the DNA is TGCGCCAGCAGCCAAAACTTGGGGCGCGGTGAAGCTTTCTTT. Residues: CASSQNLGRGEAFF.

This clonotype was seen a handful of times. CDR3: CASSYRAGYVLESTEAFF. For the CDR3, the DNA is TGTGCCAGCAGTTACCGCGCAGGGTACGTGTTGGAAAGTACTGAAGCTTTCTTT. V gene TRBV6-5 combines with J gene TRBJ1-1, with D perhaps TRBD1 (5 bases). This CDR3 contains 18 residues. The V gene's germline CDR1 is MNHEY and CDR2 SVGAGI. Trimming took off 2 bases at V and 5 bases at J, with 24 bases between the two ends.

In its sample, this clonotype was seen many times. The chain is built from TRBV7-6 and TRBJ1-1; tentative D call: TRBD1 (5 bases). Between the trimmed V and J ends, which lost 1 base and 0 bases, there was a span of 15 bases. Germline values: CDR1 SGHVS, CDR2 FNYEAQ. The CDR3 runs 17 residues. CDR3 bases: TGTGCCAGCAGCTTAGTAATTCGAACGGGACTGAACACTGAAGCTTTCTTT. It is translated as CASSLVIRTGLNTEAFF. The full variable domain, its missing parts supplied by reference TRBV7-6 and TRBJ1-1, is GAGVSQSPRYKVTKRGQDVALRCDPISGHVSLYWYRQALGQGPEFLTYFNYEAQQDKSGLPNDRFSAERPEGSISTLTIQRTEQRDSAMYRCASSLVIRTGLNTEAFFGQGTRLTVV.

The chain carries TRBV23-1 and TRBJ1-5; perhaps TRBD1 as D (5 bases). TRBV23-1 is recorded as an ORF, its role being uncertain. The CDR3 spans 16 residues. The V end was cut by 0 bases, the J end by 2 bases, with 11 bases between. CDR3 in amino acids: CASSQSEGTGNQPQHF. The DNA for the CDR3 is TGCGCCAGCAGTCAATCCGAGGGGACGGGCAATCAGCCCCAGCATTTT.

This clonotype was seen a handful of times. The rearrangement links TRBV5-4 to TRBJ2-1; possibly TRBD1 for D (5 bases). CDR1 and CDR2 (germline): SGHNT, YYREEE (reference sequence). V gave up 0 bases and J gave up 4 bases, with 14 bases separating them. CDR3 length: 16 amino acids. For the CDR3, the DNA is TGTGCCAGCAGCTTGGGGGGCTACAGAACTTACAATGAGCAGTTCTTC. Translation: CASSLGGYRTYNEQFF.

The V call is TRBV6-8, the J call TRBJ2-7, with no clear D. The CDR3 consists of 16 residues. Germline values: CDR1 MNHGY, CDR2 SAAAGT. V lost 1 base and J lost 3, with 16 bases in between. For the CDR3, the DNA is TGTGCCAGCAGTTACTGGCTTCTCCCGAAGCACTACGAGCAGTACTTC. This codes for CASSYWLLPKHYEQYF.

The V call is TRBV7-3, the J call TRBJ2-1; D is unclear. Germline V gene data show CDR1 as SGHTA and CDR2 as FQGTGA. V shed 4 bases and J shed 0 bases, with 10 bases lying between them. CDR3 size: 15 residues. CDR3 DNA: TGTGCCAGCAGCTCACCGGCGACCTCCTACAATGAGCAGTTCTTC. It codes for CASSSPATSYNEQFF.

This chain uses TRBV7-9 with TRBJ1-1; D is ambiguous. The germline gives CDR1 SEHNR, CDR2 FQNEAQ (reference sequence). V lost 5 bases and J 7 bases, leaving 14 bases between the germline ends. This CDR3 spans 13 amino acids. The CDR3 reads CASSISGIREAFF. In nucleotides, the CDR3 is TGTGCCAGCAGCATTAGCGGAATTCGTGAAGCTTTCTTT.

This clonotype appeared once. This chain connects TRBV2 to TRBJ1-1; no firm D call. Germline CDR1 SNHLY, CDR2 FYNNEI. The germline V and J ends were trimmed by 7 bases and 7 bases, with 10 bases remaining between them. The CDR3 sequence is 11 residues long. CDR3 coding DNA: TGTGCCAGCATCGTAGTTGGTGAAGCTTTCTTT. Amino acid sequence: CASIVVGEAFF.

The chain is built from TRBV6-5 and TRBJ2-7, with TRBD1 matching over 10 bases. The CDR3 has 17 amino acids. Per germline, CDR1 MNHEY and CDR2 SVGAGI. V lost 0 bases, J lost 4 bases, and 9 bases stayed unmatched. CDR3 nucleotide sequence: TGTGCCAGCAGTTACTCGATAATCGGGACAGGGGTTTACGAGCAGTACTTC. Amino acid sequence: CASSYSIIGTGVYEQYF.

The chain employs TRBV7-8 and TRBJ2-5, with 10 bases aligning to TRBD2. The CDR3 sequence is 16 residues long. After removal of 4 bases from V and 5 bases from J, the junction contained 10 bases not matched to a gene. The germline V gene has CDR1 SGHVS and CDR2 FQNEAQ. CDR3: CASSSGASGGRETQYF. The CDR3 coding sequence is TGTGCCAGCAGCTCGGGGGCTAGCGGGGGACGGGAGACCCAGTACTTC.

About this clonotype: At one boundary the junction diverges from the germline segment, which might be a read error. The genes are TRBV4-1 and TRBJ1-1; no reliable D call. Germline V CDR1 and CDR2: MGHRA, YSYEKL. This CDR3 has 13 residues. The CDR3 region has the DNA TGTGCCAGCAGCCAATATAAGAACACTGAAGCTTTCTTT. As protein: CASSQYKNTEAFF.

This clonotype showed up just a few times. The V gene is TRBV7-6, the J gene TRBJ1-4, with D possibly matching TRBD1 (6 bases). Germline loops: CDR1 SGHVS, CDR2 FNYEAQ. Trimming took off 7 bases at V and 8 bases at J, with 17 bases between the two ends. The CDR3 contains 14 residues. CDR3 in amino acids: CASTLWAGEEKLFF. In DNA, the CDR3 is TGTGCCAGCACACTTTGGGCAGGGGAGGAAAAACTGTTTTTT.

This clonotype was seen a handful of times. The chain links TRBV27 to TRBJ2-2, with D perhaps given as TRBD1 or TRBD2 (6 bases each). The V gene's germline CDR1 is MNHEY and CDR2 SMNVEV (reference sequence). The CDR3 is 17 residues long. The V end lost 5 bases, the J end lost 2 bases, and 18 bases lay between the germline ends. The DNA of the CDR3 is TGTGCCAGCAGTCTCTACGTCGGGGGCCCCAACACCGGGGAGCTGTTTTTT. It translates to CASSLYVGGPNTGELFF.

In this sample, this clonotype turned up once. The chain combines TRBV20-1 with TRBJ2-7, with 9 bases identical to TRBD2. Trimming removed 5 bases from V and 6 bases from J; junction bases left unmatched: 17. The CDR3 is 16 amino acids. The germline V gene has CDR1 DFQATT and CDR2 SNEGSKA (reference sequence). The CDR3 region has the DNA TGCAGTGCTTCAAAGGGTAGCGGGAGATTGTCTGGCGAGCAGTACTTC. This translates into CSASKGSGRLSGEQYF.

As for this clonotype: One base away lies a much larger clone, so this may be a sequencing read error. The J gene is TRBJ2-2, the V gene TRBV7-2; TRBD1 matches at 8 bases. This CDR3 region has 15 residues. The germline CDR1 and CDR2 sequences are SGHTA and FQGNSA. This chain's CDR3 is CAGSHPDRGTGELFF. The DNA of the CDR3 is TGTGCCGGCAGCCATCCTGACAGGGGCACCGGGGAGCTGTTTTTT.

This clonotype appeared once. The chain carries TRBV5-4 and TRBJ1-1; D uncertain. This CDR3 has 17 residues. Germline V CDR1 and CDR2: SGHNT, YYREEE (reference sequence). V shed 4 bases and J shed 3 bases, with 22 bases lying between them. The CDR3 DNA is TGTGCCAGCAGCCAAGGCTTAGGGCCCTACACTGACACTGAAGCTTTCTTT. Residues: CASSQGLGPYTDTEAFF.

This chain joins TRBV2 and TRBJ1-2; TRBD1 might be the D (6 bases). The CDR3 loop spans 16 amino acids. V shed 2 bases and J shed 4 bases, with 17 bases lying between them. CDR1 SNHLY and CDR2 FYNNEI come from the germline V gene. In DNA, the CDR3 is TGTGCCAGCAGTGAAACCCCCGGCGGCAGGGGCTATGGCTACACCTTC. Its protein is CASSETPGGRGYGYTF. Supplemented by reference TRBV2 and TRBJ1-2, the full variable domain reads EPEVTQTPSHQVTQMGQEVILRCVPISNHLYFYWYRQILGQKVEFLVSFYNNEISEKSEIFDDQFSVERPDGSNFTLKIRSTKLEDSAMYFCASSETPGGRGYGYTFGSGTRLTVV.

The chain carries TRBV10-3 and TRBJ2-2, with TRBD2 identical over 7 bases. There are 17 residues in the CDR3. V was pared by 4 bases and J by 1 base, with 9 bases of the junction left unmatched. The germline V gene encodes CDR1 ENHRY and CDR2 SYGVKD. CDR3 DNA: TGTGCCATCAGTGGGCCCCCCGGGAGGATGAACACCGGGGAGCTGTTTTTT. Translation gives CAISGPPGRMNTGELFF.